The 11 T cell receptor beta chains in this list originate from one sample, sequenced in a study of T-cell reconstitution after alpha-beta-depleted transplantation in children. Using unique molecular identifiers, the investigators prepared the TCRbeta library. From the PCR reads, TCRdb called clonotypes with MiXCR, one entry per CDR3 protein. The table includes 250,000 to 400,000 distinct CDR3 sequences, approximately 23% detected once. Sequences were derived from PBMCs, mostly from graft donor cells, sampled 180 days after TCRalphabeta/CD19-depleted stem cell transplant. All receptors come from a male patient aged 10 to 17 who had a stem cell transplant for acute lymphoblastic leukemia, so the T cells may come from the graft donor.

This clonotype was seen a handful of times. The chain couples TRBV18 to TRBJ1-2, with TRBD1 as a possible D gene (5 bases). The CDR3 extends over 14 amino acids. Germline-derived CDR1 and CDR2 are KGHSH and LQKENI. V was shortened by 3 bases and J by 5 bases, with 13 bases between the two germline ends. The CDR3 reads CASSPGTGLYGYTF. CDR3 sequence (DNA): TGTGCCAGCTCACCCGGGACGGGCCTTTATGGCTACACCTTC.

The V and J genes are TRBV12-3 or TRBV12-4 and TRBJ2-7; 7 nucleotides line up with TRBD1. The CDR3 is 14 residues long. V lost 6 bases to trimming and J lost 3 bases; unmatched junction nucleotides: 8. CDR3 protein: CASSSQTGLYEQYF. DNA of the CDR3: TGTGCCAGCAGCTCCCAGACAGGGCTCTACGAGCAGTACTTC.

This sequence joins TRBV29-1 and TRBJ1-1; no definite D call. The V gene's germline CDR1 is SQVTM and CDR2 ANQGSEA. The CDR3 covers 10 residues. V was trimmed by 4 bases and J by 4 bases, leaving 4 bases between them. For the CDR3, the DNA is TGCAGCGTTGGCGTCACTGAAGCTTTCTTT. Its protein is CSVGVTEAFF. Based on the CDR3 plus reference TRBV29-1 and TRBJ1-1, the full variable domain is SAVISQKPSRDICQRGTSLTIQCQVDSQVTMMFWYRQQPGQSLTLIATANQGSEATYESGFVIDKFPISRPNLTFSTLTVSNMSPEDSSIYLCSVGVTEAFFGQGTRLTVV.

There are a few counts of this clonotype. The genes are TRBV7-8 and TRBJ1-5, with 7 bases identical to TRBD1. The V gene end was trimmed by 5 bases and the J gene end by 3 bases; junction bases not matched to a gene: 10. This CDR3 has 16 amino acids. Germline lookup yields CDR1 SGHVS and CDR2 FQNEAQ. This chain's CDR3 is CASSRGTVPFNQPQHF. CDR3 DNA sequence: TGTGCCAGCAGCAGGGGGACAGTTCCCTTCAATCAGCCCCAGCATTTT.

The genes are TRBV29-1 and TRBJ2-1; a possible D gene is TRBD2 (5 bases). V was shortened by 6 bases and J by 9 bases, with 9 bases between the two germline ends. Germline V gene sequence: CDR1 SQVTM, CDR2 ANQGSEA. This CDR3 is 10 amino acids long. The DNA for the CDR3 is TGCAGCGTCCCCGCGGGTGAGCAGTTCTTC. Its translation: CSVPAGEQFF.

The J gene is TRBJ2-7, the V gene TRBV9, with TRBD2 identical over 8 bases. After removal of 3 bases from V and 1 base from J, the junction contained 9 bases not matched to a gene. This CDR3 spans 16 amino acids. The germline V gene has CDR1 SGDLS and CDR2 YYNGEE. The CDR3 region has the DNA TGTGCCAGCAGCGCCTATTCGGGACTAGTGTCCTACGAGCAGTACTTC. Its protein is CASSAYSGLVSYEQYF.

V usage is TRBV7-9 and J usage is TRBJ2-3; weak D call: TRBD2 (7 bases). Germline V lookup: CDR1 SEHNR, CDR2 FQNEAQ (reference sequence). The germline V and J ends were trimmed by 3 bases and 3 bases, with 16 bases remaining between them. CDR3 size: 16 residues. The CDR3 DNA reads TGTGCCAGCAGCTTTGCGGGAGACAGGAGAACAGATACGCAGTATTTT. It encodes CASSFAGDRRTDTQYF.

This clonotype was seen only a few times. The V call is TRBV3-1, the J call TRBJ1-2, with 10 bases fitting TRBD1. There are 17 residues in the CDR3. Per the germline V gene, CDR1 is LGHDT and CDR2 is YNNKEL (reference sequence). With 4 bases clipped from V and 4 bases from J, the junction kept 12 bases outside the gene matches. The CDR3, as DNA: TGTGCCAGCAGCCTAAGGACAGGGGGTCCGGTCCTCTATGGCTACACCTTC. Translation gives CASSLRTGGPVLYGYTF.

This clonotype has only a few counts. CDR3 in amino acids: CASSSPGLAPVFADTQYF. The CDR3 nucleotides are TGTGCCAGCAGCTCTCCGGGACTAGCGCCCGTCTTTGCAGATACGCAGTATTTT. The gene calls are TRBV7-8 and TRBJ2-3; 10 positions match TRBD2. V shed 4 bases and J 4 bases; nucleotides not matched to a gene: 14. The germline V gene has CDR1 SGHVS and CDR2 FQNEAQ. There are 18 residues in the CDR3.

This clonotype came up many times. The chain's CDR3 is CASSARTGGVETQYF. DNA of the CDR3: TGTGCCAGCAGCGCAAGGACAGGGGGCGTGGAGACCCAGTACTTC. The rearrangement uses TRBV9 and TRBJ2-5; 11 bases align to TRBD1. The CDR3 is 15 residues long. Germline loops: CDR1 SGDLS, CDR2 YYNGEE. The ends lost 3 bases at V and 5 bases at J; junction bases unmatched: 6.

The gene calls are TRBV12-3 or TRBV12-4 and TRBJ2-7; 7 bases agree with TRBD1. With V trimmed by 10 bases and J by 0 bases, 21 bases remained unmatched. There are 18 residues in the CDR3. CDR3 in amino acids: CAICLRAPVGGRSYEQYF. In DNA, the CDR3 is TGTGCCATCTGTTTAAGGGCACCGGTAGGGGGCCGCTCCTACGAGCAGTACTTC.